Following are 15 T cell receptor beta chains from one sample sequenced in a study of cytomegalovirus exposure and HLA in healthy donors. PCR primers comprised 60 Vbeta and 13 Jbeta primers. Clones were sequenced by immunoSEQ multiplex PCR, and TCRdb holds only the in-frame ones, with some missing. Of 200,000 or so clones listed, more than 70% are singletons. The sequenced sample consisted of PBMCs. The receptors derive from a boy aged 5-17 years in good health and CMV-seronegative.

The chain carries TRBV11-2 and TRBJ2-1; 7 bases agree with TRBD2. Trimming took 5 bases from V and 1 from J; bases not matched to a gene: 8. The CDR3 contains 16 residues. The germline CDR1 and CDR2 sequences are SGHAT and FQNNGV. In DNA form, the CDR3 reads TGTGCCAGCAGCCCGGTGGGGGGGTATTCCTACAATGAGCAGTTCTTC. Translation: CASSPVGGYSYNEQFF.

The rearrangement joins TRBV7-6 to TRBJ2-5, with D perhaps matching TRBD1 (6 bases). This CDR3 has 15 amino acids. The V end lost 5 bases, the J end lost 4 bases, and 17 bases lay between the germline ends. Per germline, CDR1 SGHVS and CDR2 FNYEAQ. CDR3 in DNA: TGTGCCAGCAGCCGGCCGACAGGCTCGGCAGAGACCCAGTACTTC. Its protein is CASSRPTGSAETQYF.

CDR3 protein: CASSLNGILSNQPQHF. In nucleotides, the CDR3 is TGTGCCAGCAGCTTAAACGGGATCCTTAGCAATCAGCCCCAGCATTTT. The chain joins TRBV7-2 to TRBJ1-5, with D hard to call. Between the trimmed V and J ends, which lost 2 bases and 0 bases, there was a span of 11 bases. Germline CDR1 SGHTA, CDR2 FQGNSA. The CDR3 spans 16 residues. Together with reference TRBV7-2 and TRBJ1-5, the CDR3 gives the full variable domain: GAGVSQSPSNKVTEKGKDVELRCDPISGHTALYWYRQSLGQGLEFLIYFQGNSAPDKSGLPSDRFSAERTGGSVSTLTIQRTQQEDSAVYLCASSLNGILSNQPQHFGDGTRLSIL.

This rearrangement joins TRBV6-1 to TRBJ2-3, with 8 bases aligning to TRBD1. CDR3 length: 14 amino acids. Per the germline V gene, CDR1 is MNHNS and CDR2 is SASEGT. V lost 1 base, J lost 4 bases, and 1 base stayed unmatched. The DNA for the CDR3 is TGTGCCAGCAGTGAAGGACAGGGGCCAGATACGCAGTATTTT. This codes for CASSEGQGPDTQYF.

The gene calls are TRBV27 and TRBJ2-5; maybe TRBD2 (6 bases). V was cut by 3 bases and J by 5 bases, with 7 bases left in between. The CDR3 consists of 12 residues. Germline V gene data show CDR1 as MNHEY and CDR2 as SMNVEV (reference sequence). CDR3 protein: CASSFSGETQYF. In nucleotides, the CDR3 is TGTGCCAGCAGTTTCAGCGGGGAGACCCAGTACTTC.

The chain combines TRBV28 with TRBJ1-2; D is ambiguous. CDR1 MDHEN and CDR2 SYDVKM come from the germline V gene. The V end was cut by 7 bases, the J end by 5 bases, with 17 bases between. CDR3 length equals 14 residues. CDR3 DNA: TGTGCCAGCACCTCACGGGAAGGGATTTATGGCTACACCTTC. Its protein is CASTSREGIYGYTF.

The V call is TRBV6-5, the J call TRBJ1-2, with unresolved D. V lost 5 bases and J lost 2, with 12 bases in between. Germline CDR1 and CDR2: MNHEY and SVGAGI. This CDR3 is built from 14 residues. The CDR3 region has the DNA TGTGCCAGCAGTCCCCGATTGGAGAACTATGGCTACACCTTC. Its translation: CASSPRLENYGYTF.

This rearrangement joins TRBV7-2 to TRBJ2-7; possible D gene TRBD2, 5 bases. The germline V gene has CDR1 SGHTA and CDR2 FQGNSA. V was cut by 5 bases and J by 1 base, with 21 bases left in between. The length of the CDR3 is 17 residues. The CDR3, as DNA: TGTGCCAGCAGCCGCGGTAGCGCGCCAAATTTATCCTACGAGCAGTACTTC. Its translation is CASSRGSAPNLSYEQYF.

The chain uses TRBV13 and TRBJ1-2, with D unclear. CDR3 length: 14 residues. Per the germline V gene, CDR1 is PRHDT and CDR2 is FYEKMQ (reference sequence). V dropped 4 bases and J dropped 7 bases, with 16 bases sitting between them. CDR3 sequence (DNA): TGTGCCAGCAGCTCCTCGCACGGGGTGAGTGGCTACACCTTC. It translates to CASSSSHGVSGYTF.

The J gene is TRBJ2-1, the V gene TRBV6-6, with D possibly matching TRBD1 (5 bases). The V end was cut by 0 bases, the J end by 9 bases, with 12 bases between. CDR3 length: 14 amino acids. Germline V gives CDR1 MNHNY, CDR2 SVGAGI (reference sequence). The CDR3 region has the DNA TGTGCCAGCAGTTACTCGATCCAGGGTAGTGAGCAGTTCTTC. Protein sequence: CASSYSIQGSEQFF.

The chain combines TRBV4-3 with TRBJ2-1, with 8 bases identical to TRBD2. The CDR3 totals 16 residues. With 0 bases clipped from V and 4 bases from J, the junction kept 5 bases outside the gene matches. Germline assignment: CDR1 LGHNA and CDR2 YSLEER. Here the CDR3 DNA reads TGCGCCAGCAGCCAAGACGCGGGGGGAACATACAATGAGCAGTTCTTC. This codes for CASSQDAGGTYNEQFF.

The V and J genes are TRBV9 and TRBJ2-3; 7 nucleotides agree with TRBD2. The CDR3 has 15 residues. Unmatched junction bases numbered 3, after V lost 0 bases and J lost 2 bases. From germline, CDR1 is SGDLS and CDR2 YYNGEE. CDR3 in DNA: TGTGCCAGCAGCGTAGGGGGGGGATTCACAGATACGCAGTATTTT. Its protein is CASSVGGGFTDTQYF.

CDR3 in DNA: TGTGCCATCAGTGAGTCGTTAGCGGGGGGAAGTGAGCAGTTCTTC. Protein sequence: CAISESLAGGSEQFF. The J gene is TRBJ2-1, the V gene TRBV10-3, with 10 bases lining up with TRBD2. This CDR3 region has 15 residues. CDR1 and CDR2 (germline): ENHRY, SYGVKD. V shed 0 bases, J shed 9 bases, and the junction held 5 bases outside the gene matches.

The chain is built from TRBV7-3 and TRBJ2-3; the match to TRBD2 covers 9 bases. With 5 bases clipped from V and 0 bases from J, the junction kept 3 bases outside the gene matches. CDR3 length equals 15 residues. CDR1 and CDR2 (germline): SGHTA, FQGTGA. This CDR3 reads CASSPLAGSTDTQYF. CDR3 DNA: TGTGCCAGCAGCCCCCTAGCGGGGAGCACAGATACGCAGTATTTT.

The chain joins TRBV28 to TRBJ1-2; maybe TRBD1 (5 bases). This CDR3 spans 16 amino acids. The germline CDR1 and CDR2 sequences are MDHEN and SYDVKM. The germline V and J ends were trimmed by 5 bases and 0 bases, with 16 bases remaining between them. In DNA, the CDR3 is TGTGCCAGCAGTCCCTCATCCCAGACAGCTAACTATGGCTACACCTTC. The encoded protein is CASSPSSQTANYGYTF.